This T cell receptor beta chain was obtained from a study of neurological immune-mediated disorders. V shed 5 bases and J 0 bases; nucleotides not matched to a gene: 12. The germline V gene has CDR1 LGHNA and CDR2 YNFKEQ. The CDR3 sequence is 19 residues long. The cDNA was generated through 5'RACE incorporating 10-nucleotide random UMIs. A single record per CDR3 protein comes from TCRdb applying MiXCR to the 5' RACE reads. The table has about 39,000 distinct CDR3 sequences, less than 9% seen once; the top ten hold approximately 5.4%. In this sample, this clonotype turned up a few times. The cells used in sorted libraries, CD4+ or CD8+ T cells, numbered 1 million.

The clonotype was recovered from a man aged 50 to 59 in good health. V and J are TRBV4-2 and TRBJ2-3; 12 nucleotides line up with TRBD2. The sequencing sample was made of CD4+ T cells from blood. This chain's CDR3 is CASSVKQWTSGASTDTQYF. CDR3 in DNA: TGTGCCAGCAGCGTAAAACAATGGACTAGCGGGGCTAGCACAGATACGCAGTATTTT.